These 11 T cell receptor beta chains originate from one sample sequenced in a study of identical twins. TCRdb re-derived calls from the 5' RACE reads in MiXCR, one entry per CDR3 protein. The sample includes around 650,000 distinct CDR3 sequences, roughly 7.2% of them seen just once. The data were also submitted as part of a second study, on yellow fever vaccine responses in identical twins.

Sequenced: PBMCs. The origin of the receptors is a woman younger than 30 in good health.

The sample holds many counts of this clonotype. V usage is TRBV12-3 or TRBV12-4 and J usage is TRBJ1-3; D unclear. The CDR3 is made up of 13 amino acids. Deletions cut 2 bases from V and 4 bases from J, with 6 bases between. CDR3 sequence: CASSLREGNTIYF. The CDR3 DNA follows: TGTGCCAGCAGTTTAAGGGAAGGAAACACCATATATTTT.

In its sample, this clonotype was seen a few times. The J gene is TRBJ2-3, the V gene TRBV28; D is perhaps TRBD2 (6 bases). Germline lookup yields CDR1 MDHEN and CDR2 SYDVKM. This CDR3 has 14 amino acids. Deletions cut 8 bases from V and 2 bases from J, with 14 bases between. CDR3 protein: CASGIGGVTDTQYF. The CDR3 DNA is TGTGCCAGCGGGATCGGCGGGGTCACAGATACGCAGTATTTT.

This clonotype appeared many times. The chain couples TRBV5-1 to TRBJ2-2, with D unclear. V lost 3 bases, J lost 1 base, and 7 bases lay in between. The CDR3 contains 14 residues. The V gene's germline CDR1 is SGHRS and CDR2 YFSETQ. CDR3 DNA: TGCGCCAGCAGCTCAGACTGGAACACCGGGGAGCTGTTTTTT. It specifies CASSSDWNTGELFF.

The V call is TRBV20-1, the J call TRBJ1-1; 8 nucleotides line up with TRBD1. Trimming at V came to 0 bases and at J to 6 bases, leaving 6 bases not matched to a gene. This CDR3 is built from 14 residues. CDR1 and CDR2 (germline): DFQATT, SNEGSKA (reference sequence). The DNA for the CDR3 is TGCAGTGCTAGAGATCAGGGGGCGATTGCTGAAGCTTTCTTT. This codes for CSARDQGAIAEAFF.

Ten or more counts support this clonotype. This rearrangement joins TRBV7-9 to TRBJ1-2; the match to TRBD1 covers 10 bases. The germline V gene encodes CDR1 SEHNR and CDR2 FQNEAQ (reference sequence). V gave up 3 bases and J gave up 6 bases; unmatched junction bases: 7. The CDR3 has 15 residues. The CDR3 loop reads CASSLGGQGPNGYTF. In DNA, the CDR3 is TGTGCCAGCAGCTTGGGGGGACAGGGGCCAAATGGCTACACCTTC. Drawing the rest from reference TRBV7-9 and TRBJ1-2, the complete variable domain is DTGVSQNPRHKITKRGQNVTFRCDPISEHNRLYWYRQTLGQGPEFLTYFQNEAQLEKSRLLSDRFSAERPKGSFSTLEIQRTEQGDSAMYLCASSLGGQGPNGYTFGSGTRLTVV.

This clonotype showed up many times. V gene TRBV7-8 combines with J gene TRBJ2-7, with D hard to call. The germline V gene encodes CDR1 SGHVS and CDR2 FQNEAQ. The CDR3 totals 15 residues. V dropped 1 base and J dropped 0 bases, with 10 bases sitting between them. DNA of the CDR3: TGTGCCAGCAGCTTAGAGGCAGCGAGCTCCTACGAGCAGTACGTC. Translation gives CASSLEAASSYEQYV.

In its sample, this clonotype was seen a few times. The V gene is TRBV2, the J gene TRBJ1-2; 9 nucleotides match TRBD1. This CDR3 is built from 15 residues. Germline CDR1 SNHLY, CDR2 FYNNEI. The ends lost 7 bases at V and 6 bases at J; junction bases unmatched: 12. CDR3 residues: CASMGTGTGLHGYTF. In DNA, the CDR3 is TGTGCCAGCATGGGAACCGGGACAGGGCTTCATGGCTACACCTTC.

Ten or more counts support this clonotype. The CDR3 region is CASSLEGSGIKETQYF. The CDR3 region has the DNA TGTGCCAGCAGCTTAGAAGGTAGCGGGATTAAGGAGACCCAGTACTTC. The V call is TRBV7-2, the J call TRBJ2-5; TRBD2 aligns across 8 bases. The germline V gene has CDR1 SGHTA and CDR2 FQGNSA. V shed 1 base, J shed 5 bases, and the junction held 9 bases outside the gene matches. CDR3 length: 16 residues.

The CDR3 DNA follows: TGTGCCAGCAGTCTATCGGGACTAGCGGGCCTTTCCGAGCAGTACTTC. Translation: CASSLSGLAGLSEQYF. The chain recombines TRBV12-3 or TRBV12-4 with TRBJ2-7; 12 bases align to TRBD2. With V trimmed by 5 bases and J by 6 bases, 11 bases remained unmatched. The CDR3 length is 16 residues.

The V call is TRBV7-9, the J call TRBJ2-7, with TRBD1 matching over 9 bases. This CDR3 is built from 14 residues. CDR1 SEHNR and CDR2 FQNEAQ come from the germline V gene (reference sequence). J gave up 3 bases and V 5 bases, and 5 bases lay outside the gene matches. The CDR3 here is CASSTSTGGYEQYF. The CDR3 coding sequence is TGTGCCAGCAGCACGTCGACAGGGGGCTACGAGCAGTACTTC.

This clonotype showed up many times. This chain connects TRBV29-1 to TRBJ2-1, with 9 nucleotides matching TRBD2. The CDR3 has 14 amino acids. Germline-derived CDR1 and CDR2 are SQVTM and ANQGSEA. V lost 7 bases, J lost 3 bases, and 7 bases stayed unmatched. For the CDR3, the DNA is TGCAGCGCCACTCGGACTAGCGACTACAATGAGCAGTTCTTC. Its protein is CSATRTSDYNEQFF.